The source of this T cell receptor beta chain is a study of shared clonotypes between healthy human individuals. Overall study: Each donor had three CD4 naive, three CD4 memory, two CD8 naive and one CD8 memory plate. Findings and limits, study-wide: Against clonotypes common to all four donors, non-shared ones had lower generation probabilities.

Donors included only healthy HIV-negative adults lacking recent acute infections or vaccinations. With regard to this clone: Its antigen is unknown.

Per germline, CDR1 LGHNA and CDR2 YSLEER. The CDR3 consists of 15 residues. V was cut by 0 bases and J by 10 bases, with 15 bases left in between. Using immunoSEQ multiplex PCR, the repertoire was profiled, and TCRdb retains in-frame clones only, with some absent. The repertoire holds roughly 2 million clones, with approximately 96% as singletons. The receptor comes from a young man in good health. V gene TRBV4-3 combines with J gene TRBJ1-4; no reliable D call. Sequencing used naive CD4+ T cells sorted from blood. Subset given: CD45RA+ positively selected. CDR3 amino acids: CASSQDTGTWGKLFF. In DNA, the CDR3 is TGCGCCAGCAGCCAAGATACGGGCACCTGGGGAAAACTGTTTTTT.